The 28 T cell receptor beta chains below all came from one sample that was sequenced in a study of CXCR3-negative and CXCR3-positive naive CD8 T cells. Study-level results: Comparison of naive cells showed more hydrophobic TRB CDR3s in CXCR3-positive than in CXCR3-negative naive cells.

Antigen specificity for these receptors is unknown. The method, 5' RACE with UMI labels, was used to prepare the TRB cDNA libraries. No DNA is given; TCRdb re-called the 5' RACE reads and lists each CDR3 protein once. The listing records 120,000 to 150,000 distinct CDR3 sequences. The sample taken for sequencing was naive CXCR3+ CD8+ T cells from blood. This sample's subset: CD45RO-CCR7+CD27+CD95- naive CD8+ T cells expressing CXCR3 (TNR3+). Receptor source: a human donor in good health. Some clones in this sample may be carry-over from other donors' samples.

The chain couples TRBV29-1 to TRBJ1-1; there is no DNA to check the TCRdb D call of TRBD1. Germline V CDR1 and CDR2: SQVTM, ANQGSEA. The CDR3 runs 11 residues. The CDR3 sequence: CSVLGGAEAFF.

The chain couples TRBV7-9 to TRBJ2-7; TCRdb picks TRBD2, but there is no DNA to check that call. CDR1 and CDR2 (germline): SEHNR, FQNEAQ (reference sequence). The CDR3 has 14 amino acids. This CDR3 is CATRRGTSAYEQYF.

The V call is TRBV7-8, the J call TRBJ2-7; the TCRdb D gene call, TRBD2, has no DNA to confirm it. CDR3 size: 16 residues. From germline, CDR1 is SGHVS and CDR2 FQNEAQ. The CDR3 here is CASSLGGLASAYEQYF.

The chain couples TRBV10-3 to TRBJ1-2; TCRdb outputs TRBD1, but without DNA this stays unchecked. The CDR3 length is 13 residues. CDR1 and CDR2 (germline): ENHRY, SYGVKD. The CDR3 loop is CAIHGQGADGYTF.

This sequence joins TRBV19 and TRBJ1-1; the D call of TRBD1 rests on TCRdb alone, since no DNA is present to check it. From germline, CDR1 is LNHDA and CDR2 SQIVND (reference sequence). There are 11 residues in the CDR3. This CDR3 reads CASRAGVEAFF.

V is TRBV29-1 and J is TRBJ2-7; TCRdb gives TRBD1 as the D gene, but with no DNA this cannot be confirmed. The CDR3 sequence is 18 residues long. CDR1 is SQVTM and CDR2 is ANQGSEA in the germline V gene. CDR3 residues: CSVIFPPGRGEPAYEQYF.

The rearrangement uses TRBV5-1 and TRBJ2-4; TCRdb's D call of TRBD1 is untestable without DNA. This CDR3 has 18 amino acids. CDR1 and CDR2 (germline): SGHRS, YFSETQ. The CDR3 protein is CASSGATGDPLAKNIQYF.

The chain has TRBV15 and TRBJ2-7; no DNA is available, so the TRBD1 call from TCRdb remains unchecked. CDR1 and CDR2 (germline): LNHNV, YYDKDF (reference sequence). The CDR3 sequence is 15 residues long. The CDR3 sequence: CATSRPEQGSYEQYF. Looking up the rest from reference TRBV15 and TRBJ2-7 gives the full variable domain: DAMVIQNPRYQVTQFGKPVTLSCSQTLNHNVMYWYQQKSSQAPKLLFHYYDKDFNNEADTPDNFQSRRPNTSFCFLDIRSPGLGDTAMYLCATSRPEQGSYEQYFGPGTRLTVT.

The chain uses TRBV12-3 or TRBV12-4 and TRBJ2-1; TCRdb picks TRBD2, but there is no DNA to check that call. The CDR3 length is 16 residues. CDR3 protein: CASSPAGLEGHNEQFF.

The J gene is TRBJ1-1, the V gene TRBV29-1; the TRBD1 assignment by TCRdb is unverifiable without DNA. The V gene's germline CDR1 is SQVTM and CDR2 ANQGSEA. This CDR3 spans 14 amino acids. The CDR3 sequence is CSVLGGGAGTEAFF. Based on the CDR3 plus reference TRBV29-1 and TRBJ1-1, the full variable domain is SAVISQKPSRDICQRGTSLTIQCQVDSQVTMMFWYRQQPGQSLTLIATANQGSEATYESGFVIDKFPISRPNLTFSTLTVSNMSPEDSSIYLCSVLGGGAGTEAFFGQGTRLTVV.

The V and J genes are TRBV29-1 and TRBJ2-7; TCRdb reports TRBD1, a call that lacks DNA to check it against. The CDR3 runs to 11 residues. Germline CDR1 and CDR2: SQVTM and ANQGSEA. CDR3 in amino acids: CSVGQSYEQYF.

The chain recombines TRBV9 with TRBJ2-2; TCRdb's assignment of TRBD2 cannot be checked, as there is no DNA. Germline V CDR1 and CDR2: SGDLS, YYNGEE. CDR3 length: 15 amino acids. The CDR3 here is CASSADGTSSRELFF.

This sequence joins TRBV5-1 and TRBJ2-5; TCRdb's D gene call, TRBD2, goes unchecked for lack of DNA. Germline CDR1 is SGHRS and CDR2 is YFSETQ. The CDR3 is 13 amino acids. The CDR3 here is CASRLAGQETQYF. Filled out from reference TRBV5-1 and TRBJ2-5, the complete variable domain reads KAGVTQTPRYLIKTRGQQVTLSCSPISGHRSVSWYQQTPGQGLQFLFEYFSETQRNKGNFPGRFSGRQFSNSRSEMNVSTLELGDSALYLCASRLAGQETQYFGPGTRLLVL.

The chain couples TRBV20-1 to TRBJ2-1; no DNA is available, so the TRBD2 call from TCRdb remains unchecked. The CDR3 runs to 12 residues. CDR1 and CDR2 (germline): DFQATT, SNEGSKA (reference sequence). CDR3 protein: CSGGLWDNEQFF.

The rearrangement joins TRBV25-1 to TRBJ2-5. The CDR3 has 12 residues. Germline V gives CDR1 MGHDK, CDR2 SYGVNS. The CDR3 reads CASRRYGETQYF. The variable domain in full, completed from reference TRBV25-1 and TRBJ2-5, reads EADIYQTPRYLVIGTGKKITLECSQTMGHDKMYWYQQDPGMELHLIHYSYGVNSTEKGDLSSESTVSRIRTEHFPLTLESARPSHTSQYLCASRRYGETQYFGPGTRLLVL.

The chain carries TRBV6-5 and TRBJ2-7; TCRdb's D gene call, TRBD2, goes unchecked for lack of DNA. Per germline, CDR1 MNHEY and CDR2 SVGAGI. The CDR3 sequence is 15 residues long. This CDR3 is CASSYTIDYTYEQYF.

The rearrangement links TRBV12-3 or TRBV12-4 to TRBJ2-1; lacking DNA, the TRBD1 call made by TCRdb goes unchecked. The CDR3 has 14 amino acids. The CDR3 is CASSLPGINNEQFF.

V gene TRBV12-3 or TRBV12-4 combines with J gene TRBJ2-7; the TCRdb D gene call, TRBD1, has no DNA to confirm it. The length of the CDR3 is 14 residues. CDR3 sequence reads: CASSLPGQSYEQYF.

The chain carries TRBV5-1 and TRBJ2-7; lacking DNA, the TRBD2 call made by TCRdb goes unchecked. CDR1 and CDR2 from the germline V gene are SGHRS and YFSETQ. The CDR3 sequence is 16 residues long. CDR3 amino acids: CASSSLRGGAAYEQYF.

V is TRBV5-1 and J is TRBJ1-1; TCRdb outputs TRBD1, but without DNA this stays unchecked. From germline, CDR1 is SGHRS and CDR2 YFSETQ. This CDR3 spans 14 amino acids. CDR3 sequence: CASSLEGGGTEAFF. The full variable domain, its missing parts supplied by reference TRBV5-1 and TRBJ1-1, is KAGVTQTPRYLIKTRGQQVTLSCSPISGHRSVSWYQQTPGQGLQFLFEYFSETQRNKGNFPGRFSGRQFSNSRSEMNVSTLELGDSALYLCASSLEGGGTEAFFGQGTRLTVV.

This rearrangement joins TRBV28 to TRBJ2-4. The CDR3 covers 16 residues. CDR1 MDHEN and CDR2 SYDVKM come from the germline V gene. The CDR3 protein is CASSLSRGGVRDIQYF.

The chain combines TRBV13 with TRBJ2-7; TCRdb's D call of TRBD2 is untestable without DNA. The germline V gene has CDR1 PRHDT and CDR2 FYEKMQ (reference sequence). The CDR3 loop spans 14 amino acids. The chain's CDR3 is CASSSTSAPYEQYF.

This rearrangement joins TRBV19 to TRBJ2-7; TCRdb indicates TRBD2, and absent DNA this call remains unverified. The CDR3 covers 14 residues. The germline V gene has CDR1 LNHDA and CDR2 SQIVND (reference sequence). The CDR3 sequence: CASTSSGGADEQYF.

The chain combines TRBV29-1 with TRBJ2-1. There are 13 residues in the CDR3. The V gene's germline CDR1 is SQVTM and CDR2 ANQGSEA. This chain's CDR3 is CSVVAVLSNERFF.

CDR3: CSVVLGNEQFF. The chain recombines TRBV29-1 with TRBJ2-1. Germline V gene sequence: CDR1 SQVTM, CDR2 ANQGSEA. The CDR3 loop spans 11 amino acids.

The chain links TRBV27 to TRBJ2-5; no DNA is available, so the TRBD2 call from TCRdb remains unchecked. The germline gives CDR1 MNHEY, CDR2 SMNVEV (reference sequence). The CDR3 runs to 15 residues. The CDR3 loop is CASRVTSGTQETQYF.

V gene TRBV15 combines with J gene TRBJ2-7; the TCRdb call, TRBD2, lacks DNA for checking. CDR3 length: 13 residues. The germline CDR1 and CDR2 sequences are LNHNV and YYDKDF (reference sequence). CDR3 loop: CATSPEVRGEQYF.

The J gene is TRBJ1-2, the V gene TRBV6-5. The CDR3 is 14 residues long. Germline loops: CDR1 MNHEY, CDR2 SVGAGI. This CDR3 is CASSYSTDLWGYTF.